This T cell receptor (beta chain) was sequenced during a study of siplizumab effects on memory and regulatory T cells. V lost 2 bases to trimming and J lost 9 bases, with 14 bases between them. CDR3 length: 15 amino acids. The germline V gene encodes CDR1 MNHNY and CDR2 SVGAGI (reference sequence). Libraries were prepared by immunoSEQ multiplex PCR; TCRdb keeps only in-frame clonotypes and omits some of them. This sample has about 120,000 clones, with roughly 95% found just once. Points on this clone: Its antigen remains unidentified.

Whole-study results and caveats: Confirmation was lacking for the suppressive function of proliferating Tregs derived from siplizumab cultures.

The sequenced sample was non-Treg CD4+ T cells sorted from blood. This sequence joins TRBV6-6 and TRBJ1-6, with D perhaps matching TRBD1 (6 bases). This sequence was found in a human donor in good health. The CDR3 here is CASSYAGGQGSPLHF. The CDR3 coding sequence is TGTGCCAGCAGTTACGCCGGGGGACAAGGTTCACCCCTCCACTTT.